The 19 T cell receptor beta chains below all came from one sample that was sequenced in a study of metastatic and nonmetastatic thyroid tumors. TCRdb re-clonotyped the PCR reads via MiXCR. The profile shows tens of thousands of clones, approximately 13% of them singletons. Thyroid surgery had not been preceded by any treatment in any patient. Sequencing was carried out using blood. Receptors were obtained from a female donor with papillary thyroid cancer or a benign thyroid nodule (not recorded which). Some clones in this sample may be carry-over from other donors' samples.

In its sample, this clone was seen a few times. V is TRBV6-1 and J is TRBJ2-3; no clear D. The end of the DNA aligns better with TRBJ1-5, so the J call may be wrong. The CDR3 covers 14 residues. Germline CDR1 reads MNHNS; CDR2 reads SASEGT. The CDR3 DNA is TGTGCCAGCATAGCGGGAGAGGGAGGAGATACGCAGCATTTT. This codes for CASIAGEGGDTQHF.

Details on this clone: No conserved phenylalanine or tryptophan ends this CDR3, so it is likely a read error. Because the CDR3's place on the DNA is in doubt, the DNA is left out and the CDR3 is given as listed by TCRdb. The chain links TRBV9 to TRBJ1-4; the table's D call, TRBD1, was not checked against the DNA. The germline V gene encodes CDR1 SGDLS and CDR2 YYNGEE. Termini included, the CDR3 measures 20 amino acids. This CDR3 reads CASSVGGMGTGGLTNEKLCL.

In this sample, this clone turned up many times. The genes are TRBV7-6 and TRBJ1-2; D might be TRBD1 (6 bases). The CDR3 sequence is 13 residues long. V lost 2 bases to trimming and J lost 8 bases, with 12 bases between them. In germline, CDR1 is SGHVS, CDR2 FNYEAQ. In DNA, the CDR3 is TGTGCCAGCAGCTTATCAGGGGATGGAGGCTACACCTTC. The encoded protein is CASSLSGDGGYTF.

This clone was found many times. The V gene is TRBV28, the J gene TRBJ2-1; a possible D gene is TRBD2 (5 bases). CDR3 length: 17 residues. Germline CDR1 MDHEN, CDR2 SYDVKM. Trimming shortened V by 7 bases and J by 0 bases, and 19 bases separated the two germline ends. The CDR3 spells CASKPPDLFSSYNEQFF. Written as DNA, the CDR3 is TGTGCCAGCAAACCACCGGACTTATTTAGCTCCTACAATGAGCAGTTCTTC.

This clone was counted many times. The rearrangement uses TRBV7-3 and TRBJ2-7; D is undetermined. The germline V gene encodes CDR1 SGHTA and CDR2 FQGTGA. V shed 1 base and J shed 0 bases, with 10 bases lying between them. This CDR3 has 15 residues. Here the CDR3 reads CASSLIGGSSYEQYF. The CDR3 bases are TGTGCCAGCAGCTTAATAGGCGGCAGCTCCTACGAGCAGTACTTC.

This clone was counted many times. The chain combines TRBV6-1 with TRBJ2-1, with 7 bases aligning to TRBD2. J was trimmed by 12 bases and V by 1 base; bases with no gene match: 12. The germline CDR1 and CDR2 sequences are MNHNS and SASEGT. The CDR3 is 15 amino acids. The CDR3 sequence is CASSEDYAGANWQFF. CDR3 DNA: TGTGCCAGCAGTGAAGACTATGCGGGAGCTAATTGGCAGTTCTTC.

Concerning this clone: This could be a read error, since a much larger clone is one nucleotide away. The sample carries other DNA sequences with the same CDR3. The chain joins TRBV29-1 to TRBJ2-7, with D unresolved. Per the germline V gene, CDR1 is SQVTM and CDR2 is ANQGSEA. This CDR3 spans 11 amino acids. Trimming pared 4 bases from V and 6 bases from J, leaving 10 bases between. CDR3 protein: CSVVVGTEQYF. CDR3 coding DNA: TGCAGCGTTGTAGTGGGTACCGAGCAGTACTTC.

There are many counts of this clone. The chain recombines TRBV15 with TRBJ2-3; the match to TRBD2 covers 7 bases. Germline V CDR1 and CDR2: LNHNV, YYDKDF (reference sequence). This CDR3 has 17 amino acids. J was trimmed by 0 bases and V by 3 bases; bases with no gene match: 9. CDR3 sequence: CATSSVESGTSTDTQYF. The CDR3 DNA follows: TGTGCCACCAGCAGCGTAGAGAGCGGGACGAGCACAGATACGCAGTATTTT.

In this sample, this clone turned up many times. The rearrangement uses TRBV5-6 and TRBJ1-2; D is ambiguous. Trimming stripped 2 bases from V and 8 bases from J, with 16 bases between. In germline, CDR1 is SGHDT, CDR2 YYEEEE. The CDR3 has 14 residues. The CDR3: CASSFYSNERGYTF. CDR3 DNA: TGTGCCAGCAGCTTTTACAGCAACGAAAGAGGCTACACCTTC.

This clone has ten or more counts. The chain joins TRBV2 to TRBJ2-1; D might be TRBD2 (7 bases). V was pared by 7 bases and J by 4 bases, with 11 bases between. The CDR3 spans 13 residues. Germline V CDR1 and CDR2: SNHLY, FYNNEI. CDR3 sequence: CASMEGGYNEQFF. CDR3 DNA sequence: TGTGCCAGCATGGAGGGGGGGTACAATGAGCAGTTCTTC.

This clone was detected ten times or more. J is TRBJ1-1 and V is TRBV6-1, with TRBD1 identical over 7 bases. Germline lookup yields CDR1 MNHNS and CDR2 SASEGT. The CDR3 totals 12 residues. J gave up 0 bases and V 10 bases, and 2 bases lay outside the gene matches. In nucleotides, the CDR3 is TGTGCCACGGGACAGATGAACACTGAAGCTTTCTTT. It translates to CATGQMNTEAFF.

This clone was seen ten or more times. This may come from a read error, since a much larger clone is one base off. At the DNA level, this CDR3 is encoded by other sequences in the same sample as well. V usage is TRBV30 and J usage is TRBJ1-6; D is unclear. The CDR3 covers 12 residues. Per the germline V gene, CDR1 is GTSNPN and CDR2 is SVGIG (reference sequence). V lost 2 bases, J lost 7 bases, and 6 bases lay in between. CDR3 coding DNA: TGTGCCTGGAGTCCGGGGAATTCACCCCTCCACTTT. This codes for CAWSPGNSPLHF.

The V and J genes are TRBV27 and TRBJ2-7; D may be TRBD2 (7 bases). The CDR3 covers 15 residues. Between the trimmed V and J ends, which lost 5 bases and 2 bases, there was a span of 16 bases. In germline, CDR1 is MNHEY, CDR2 SMNVEV (reference sequence). CDR3: CASSGRGGATYEQYF. For the CDR3, the DNA is TGTGCCAGCAGTGGACGCGGGGGCGCGACCTACGAGCAGTACTTC.

In its sample, this clone was seen many times. The chain employs TRBV7-8 and TRBJ1-5; D is perhaps TRBD1 (5 bases). Looked up from germline, CDR1 is SGHVS and CDR2 is FQNEAQ. This CDR3 spans 16 amino acids. V lost 1 base and J lost 1, with 11 bases in between. CDR3 sequence reads: CASSLGTGGSNQPQHF. The CDR3 nucleotides are TGTGCCAGCAGCTTAGGGACGGGGGGAAGCAATCAGCCCCAGCATTTT.

This clone was seen repeatedly, ten times or more. The V gene is TRBV12-5, the J gene TRBJ2-2; 7 bases align to TRBD2. Unmatched junction bases numbered 19, after V lost 5 bases and J lost 7 bases. The length of the CDR3 is 18 residues. CDR1 LGHNT and CDR2 FRNRAP come from the germline V gene. CDR3 DNA: TGTGCTAGTGGTCTCGTCGCCCCCCCGGCGGGAGTCCACGGGGAGCTGTTTTTT. It is translated as CASGLVAPPAGVHGELFF. The full variable domain, its missing parts supplied by reference TRBV12-5 and TRBJ2-2, is DARVTQTPRHKVTEMGQEVTMRCQPILGHNTVFWYRQTMMQGLELLAYFRNRAPLDDSGMPKDRFSAEMPDATLATLKIQPSEPRDSAVYFCASGLVAPPAGVHGELFFGEGSRLTVL.

In the case of this clone: Relative to the germline gene, one junction end is altered; a read error may explain this. The chain couples TRBV5-1 to TRBJ1-5; no clear D gene. The CDR3 is made up of 13 amino acids. Germline CDR1 and CDR2: SGHRS and YFSETQ. The CDR3 coding sequence is TGCGCGAGCAGCCGAGAGTGGGATCATCCCCAGCATTTT. Protein: CASSREWDHPQHF.

The chain joins TRBV4-1 to TRBJ2-5; 12 bases are shared with TRBD2. V lost 1 base and J lost 5; bases outside the gene matches: 11. The germline V gene encodes CDR1 MGHRA and CDR2 YSYEKL. The CDR3 runs to 18 residues. In DNA, the CDR3 is TGCGCCAGCAGCCAAGGACTAGCGGGAGTATTAAGTGGGGAGACCCAGTACTTC. Protein sequence: CASSQGLAGVLSGETQYF.

A word on this clone: One junction end disagrees with the germline gene, perhaps due to a read error. The chain links TRBV28 to TRBJ2-2; TRBD2 agrees at 11 bases. This CDR3 is 19 amino acids long. From germline, CDR1 is MDHEN and CDR2 SYDVKM. CDR3 DNA: TGTGCCAGCAGTTCCGCGGGACTAGCGGTAGATGTTAACACCGGGGATCTGTTTTTT. Its translation is CASSSAGLAVDVNTGDLFF.

This clone was recorded many times. Here the CDR3 DNA reads TGTGCCAGCAGCGTAGGGCAGGGGGGGCATTCAGATACGCAGTATTTT. Encoded protein: CASSVGQGGHSDTQYF. The gene calls are TRBV9 and TRBJ2-3; either TRBD1 or TRBD2 may fit D (7 bases each). This CDR3 spans 16 amino acids. Germline V gene sequence: CDR1 SGDLS, CDR2 YYNGEE. Deletions cut 0 bases from V and 4 bases from J, with 15 bases between.